Listed below are T cell receptor beta chains from one sample, sequenced in a study of T-cell reconstitution after alpha-beta-depleted transplantation in children. Each CDR3 protein gets one entry after TCRdb re-called the PCR reads with MiXCR. The sample holds hundreds of thousands of distinct CDR3 sequences, around 13% seen once. The source was PBMCs from the stem cell graft donor, collected from the stem cell graft. The receptor set was obtained from a human donor who donated a stem cell graft to a child with acute lymphoblastic leukemia. Both conserved end residues are part of each CDR3.

>TRBJ2-6|TRBV6-1
CASSSRAFASGANVLTF
>TRBJ1-2|TRBV6-1
CASSRGRESGYTF
>TRBJ2-7|TRBV6-2/TRBV6-3
CASRGWDTRRSYF
>TRBJ2-5|TRBV7-3
CASSSKGLAVPYQETQYF
>TRBJ1-1|TRBV18
CASSGGYGRAGGLNTEAFF
>TRBJ1-1|TRBV5-1
CASTISEGLMNTEAFF
>TRBJ1-1|TRBV29-1
CSVVRGGNTEAFF
>TRBJ2-7|TRBV6-1
CASSSTVGTGGHEQYF
>TRBJ2-6|TRBV29-1
CSVEDPRQGGAGANVLTF
>TRBJ2-1|TRBV20-1
CSASRAGGGDYNEQFF
>TRBJ2-1|TRBV9
CASRPGGGHTSSYNEQFF
>TRBJ2-7|TRBV28
CGAGGYEQYF
>TRBJ1-4|TRBV15
CATRLGATTNEKLFF
>TRBJ2-7|TRBV5-6
CASSSAGSSYEQYF
>TRBJ2-3|TRBV28
CASSLPAEGANTDTQYF
>TRBJ2-5|TRBV5-1
CASSLGIETQYF
>TRBJ2-5|TRBV4-2
CASSPRQGDNQETQYF
>TRBJ2-1|TRBV28
CASSLGGTGVYNEQFF
>TRBJ1-1|TRBV7-9
CASSRGREAFF
>TRBJ1-1|TRBV20-1
CSASLDSVWNTEAFF